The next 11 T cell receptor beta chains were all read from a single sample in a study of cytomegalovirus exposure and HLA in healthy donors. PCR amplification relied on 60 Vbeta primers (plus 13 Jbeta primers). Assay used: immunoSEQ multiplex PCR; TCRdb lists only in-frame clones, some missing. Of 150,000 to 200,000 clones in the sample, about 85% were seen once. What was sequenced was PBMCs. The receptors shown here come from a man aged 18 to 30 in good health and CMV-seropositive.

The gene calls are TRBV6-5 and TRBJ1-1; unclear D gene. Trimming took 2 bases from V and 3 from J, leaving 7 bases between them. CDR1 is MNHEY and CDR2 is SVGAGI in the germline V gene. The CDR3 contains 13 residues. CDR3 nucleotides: TGTGCCAGCAGTTACGCAGGATACACTGAAGCTTTCTTT. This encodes CASSYAGYTEAFF.

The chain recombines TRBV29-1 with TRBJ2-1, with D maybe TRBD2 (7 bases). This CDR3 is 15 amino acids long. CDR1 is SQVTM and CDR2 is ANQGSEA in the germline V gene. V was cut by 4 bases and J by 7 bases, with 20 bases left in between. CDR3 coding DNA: TGCAGCGTTGCCTTGACCGTCCGGGGGGCGAATGAGCAGTTCTTC. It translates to CSVALTVRGANEQFF.

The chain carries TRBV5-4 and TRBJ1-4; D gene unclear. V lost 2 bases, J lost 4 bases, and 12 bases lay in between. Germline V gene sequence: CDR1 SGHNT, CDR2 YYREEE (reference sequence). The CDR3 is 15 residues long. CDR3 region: CASSLSGHDNEKLFF. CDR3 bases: TGTGCCAGCAGCTTAAGCGGGCACGATAATGAAAAACTGTTTTTT.

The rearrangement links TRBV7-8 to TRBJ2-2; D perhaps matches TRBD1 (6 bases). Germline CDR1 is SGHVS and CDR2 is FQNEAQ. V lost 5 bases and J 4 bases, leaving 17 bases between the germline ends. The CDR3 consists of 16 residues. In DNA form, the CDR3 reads TGTGCCAGCAGCCAGTTTGCGGACAGCCTCACCGGGGAGCTGTTTTTT. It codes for CASSQFADSLTGELFF.

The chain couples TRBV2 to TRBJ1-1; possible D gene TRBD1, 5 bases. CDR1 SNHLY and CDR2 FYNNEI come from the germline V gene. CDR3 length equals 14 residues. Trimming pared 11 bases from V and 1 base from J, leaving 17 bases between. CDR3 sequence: CAGRQSTSNTEAFF. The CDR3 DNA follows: TGTGCCGGCCGACAGAGCACATCGAACACTGAAGCTTTCTTT. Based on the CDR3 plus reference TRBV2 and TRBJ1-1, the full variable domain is EPEVTQTPSHQVTQMGQEVILRCVPISNHLYFYWYRQILGQKVEFLVSFYNNEISEKSEIFDDQFSVERPDGSNFTLKIRSTKLEDSAMYFCAGRQSTSNTEAFFGQGTRLTVV.

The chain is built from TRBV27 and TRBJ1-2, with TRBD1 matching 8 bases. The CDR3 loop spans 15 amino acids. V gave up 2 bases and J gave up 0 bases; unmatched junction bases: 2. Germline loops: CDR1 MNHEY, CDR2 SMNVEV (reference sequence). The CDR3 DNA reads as TGTGCCAGCAGTTTAGGACAGGGCACTAACTATGGCTACACCTTC. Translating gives CASSLGQGTNYGYTF.

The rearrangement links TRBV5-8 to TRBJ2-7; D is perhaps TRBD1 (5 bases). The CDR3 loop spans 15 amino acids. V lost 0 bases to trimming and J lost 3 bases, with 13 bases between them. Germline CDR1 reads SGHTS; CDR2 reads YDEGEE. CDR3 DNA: TGTGCCAGCAGCTTGGGCAGGGCGGAAATCTACGAGCAGTACTTC. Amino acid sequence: CASSLGRAEIYEQYF. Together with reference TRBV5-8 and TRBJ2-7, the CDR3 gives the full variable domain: EAGVTQSPTHLIKTRGQQATLRCSPISGHTSVYWYQQALGLGLQFLLWYDEGEERNRGNFPPRFSGRQFPNYSSELNVNALELEDSALYLCASSLGRAEIYEQYFGPGTRLTVT.

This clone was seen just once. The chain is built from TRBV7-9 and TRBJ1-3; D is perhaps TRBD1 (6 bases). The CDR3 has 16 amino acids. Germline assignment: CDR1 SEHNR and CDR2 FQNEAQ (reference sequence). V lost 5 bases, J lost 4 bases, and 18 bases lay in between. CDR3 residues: CASSPPGGASGNTIYF. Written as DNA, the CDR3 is TGTGCCAGCAGCCCCCCGGGGGGGGCGTCAGGAAACACCATATATTTT.

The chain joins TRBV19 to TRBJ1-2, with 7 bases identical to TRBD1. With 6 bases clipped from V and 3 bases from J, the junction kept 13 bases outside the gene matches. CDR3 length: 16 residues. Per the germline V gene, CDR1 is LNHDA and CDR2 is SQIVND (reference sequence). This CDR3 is CASSDPRTGRDYGYTF. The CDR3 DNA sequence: TGTGCCAGTAGCGACCCCCGGACAGGCCGCGACTATGGCTACACCTTC.

CDR3 amino acids: CASSYSGRVDGYTF. CDR3 DNA: TGTGCCAGCAGTTACTCGGGGAGGGTGGATGGCTACACCTTC. The rearrangement links TRBV6-5 to TRBJ1-2; D call uncertain. CDR3 length equals 14 residues. The germline V and J ends were trimmed by 0 bases and 6 bases, with 11 bases remaining between them. Germline V lookup: CDR1 MNHEY, CDR2 SVGAGI.

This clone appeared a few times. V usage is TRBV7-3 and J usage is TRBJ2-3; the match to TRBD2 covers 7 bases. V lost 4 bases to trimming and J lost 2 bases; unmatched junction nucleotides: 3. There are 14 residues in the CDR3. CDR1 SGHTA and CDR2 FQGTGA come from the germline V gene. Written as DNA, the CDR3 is TGTGCCAGCAGCTCGGGGGGACCCACAGATACGCAGTATTTT. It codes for CASSSGGPTDTQYF.